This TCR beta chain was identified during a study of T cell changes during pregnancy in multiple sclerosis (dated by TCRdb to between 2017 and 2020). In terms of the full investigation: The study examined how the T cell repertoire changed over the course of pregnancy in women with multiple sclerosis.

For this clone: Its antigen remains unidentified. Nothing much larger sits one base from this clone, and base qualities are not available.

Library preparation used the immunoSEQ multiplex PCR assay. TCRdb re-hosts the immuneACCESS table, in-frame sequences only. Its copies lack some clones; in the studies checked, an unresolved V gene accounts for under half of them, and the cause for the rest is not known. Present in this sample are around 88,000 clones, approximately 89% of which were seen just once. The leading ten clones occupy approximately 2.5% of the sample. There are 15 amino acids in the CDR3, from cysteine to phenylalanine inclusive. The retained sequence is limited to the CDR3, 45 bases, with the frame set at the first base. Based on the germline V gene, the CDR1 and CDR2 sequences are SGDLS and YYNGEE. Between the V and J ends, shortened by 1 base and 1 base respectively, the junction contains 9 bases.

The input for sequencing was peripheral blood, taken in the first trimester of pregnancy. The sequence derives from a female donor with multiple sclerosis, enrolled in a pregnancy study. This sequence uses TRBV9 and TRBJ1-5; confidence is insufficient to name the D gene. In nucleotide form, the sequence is TGTGCCAGCAGCGTATCGGCGGGGAGCAATCAGCCCCAGCATTTT. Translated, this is CASSVSAGSNQPQHF.